The sequence of this T cell receptor (beta chain) was determined in a study of blood T cell repertoires in COVID-19. Across the study: Nucleic acid was either cDNA or gDNA, and it came from T cells, B-cell-depleted T cells, or PBMCs.

Germline-derived CDR1 and CDR2 are MNHEY and SMNVEV (reference sequence). The CDR3 contains 14 residues. Trimming cost V 10 bases and J 7 bases; bases outside gene matches: 15. The protocol was immunoSEQ multiplex PCR, while the TCRdb copy is restricted to in-frame clones and leaves out a portion. This sample yields about 210,000 clones, of which approximately 91% are seen a single time; around 4.8% belongs to the top ten. The receptor was derived from a woman aged 40-49 years with acute or convalescent COVID-19. This rearrangement joins TRBV27 to TRBJ1-2; TRBD1 aligns across 7 bases. What was sequenced was peripheral blood. The CDR3 sequence: CATLSGGGLSGYTF. The CDR3 nucleotides read TGTGCCACCCTTTCAGGAGGGGGCCTGAGTGGCTACACCTTC.